The clone carrying this TCR beta chain was detected once. Its antigen remains unknown. These data come from a study of T cells in localized non-small cell lung cancer. Germline V gene lookup returns CDR1 MGHDK and CDR2 SYGVNS. The length of the CDR3 is 13 residues. Trimming took off 3 bases at V and 10 bases at J, with 13 bases between the two ends. Profiled with immunoSEQ multiplex PCR; TCRdb holds only in-frame clones, not every one. There are around 1,800 clones in the sample; about 25% occur only once, and 14% lies in the top ten. Study findings and constraints: Patients showing higher blood T cell density tended to see longer overall survival. Sequencing covered just one tumor region, so heterogeneity cannot be ruled out. Median detection of top 100 tumor clones in adjacent lung was 57 clones. Exceeding tumor, uninvolved adjacent lung had the highest T cell clonality.

The TCR was taken from a female donor older than 55 with stage I lung adenocarcinoma. The starting material was normal lung tissue next to the tumor, obtained before any cancer treatment. The rearrangement links TRBV25-1 to TRBJ2-1; TRBD2 might be the D (5 bases). The CDR3 sequence is CASSDDFGLEQFF. Here the CDR3 DNA reads TGTGCCAGCAGTGATGATTTCGGACTGGAGCAGTTCTTC.